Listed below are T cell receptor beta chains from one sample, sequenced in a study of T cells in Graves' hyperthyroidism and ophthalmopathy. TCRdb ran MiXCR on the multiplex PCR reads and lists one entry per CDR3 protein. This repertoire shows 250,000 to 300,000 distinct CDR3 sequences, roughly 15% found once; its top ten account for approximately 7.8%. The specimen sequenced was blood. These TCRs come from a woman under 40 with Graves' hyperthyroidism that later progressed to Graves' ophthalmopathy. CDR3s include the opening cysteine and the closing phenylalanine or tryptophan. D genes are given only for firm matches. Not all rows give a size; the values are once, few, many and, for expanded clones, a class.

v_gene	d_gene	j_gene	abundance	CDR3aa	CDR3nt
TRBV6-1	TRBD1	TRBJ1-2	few	CASSIRQGDGYTF	TGTGCCAGCAGTATAAGACAGGGCGATGGCTACACCTTC
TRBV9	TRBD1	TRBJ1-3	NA	CASSLRTGGMDTIYF	TGTGCCAGCAGCCTCCGGACAGGGGGCATGGACACCATATATTTT
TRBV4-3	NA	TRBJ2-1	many	CASSQGVEGTYNEQFF	TGCGCCAGCAGCCAAGGAGTAGAGGGCACCTACAATGAGCAGTTCTTC
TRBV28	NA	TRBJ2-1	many	CASSFGPGDYSMREQFF	TGTGCCAGCAGTTTCGGCCCAGGGGACTATTCAATGAGGGAGCAGTTCTTC
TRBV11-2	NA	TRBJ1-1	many	CASSSPQWRNTEAFF	TGTGCCAGCAGCTCACCTCAATGGAGGAACACTGAAGCTTTCTTT
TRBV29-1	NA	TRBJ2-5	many	CSVVSSQETQYF	TGCAGCGTTGTGTCATCTCAAGAGACCCAGTACTTC
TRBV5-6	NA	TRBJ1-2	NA	CASSSGDPFPPNYGYTF	TGTGCCAGCAGTTCAGGGGACCCCTTTCCGCCCAACTATGGCTACACCTTC
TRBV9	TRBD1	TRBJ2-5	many	CASSVSPNRGKDGETQYF	TGTGCCAGCAGCGTTTCCCCTAACAGGGGCAAGGACGGAGAGACCCAGTACTTC
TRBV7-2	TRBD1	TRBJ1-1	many	CASSSAGGLNTEAFF	TGTGCCAGCAGCTCCGCAGGGGGCCTGAACACTGAAGCTTTCTTT
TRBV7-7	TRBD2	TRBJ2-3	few	CASSLEGLAAHTQYF	TGTGCTAGCAGCTTAGAGGGACTAGCGGCACATACGCAGTATTTT